The 31 T cell receptor beta chains presented below share a single source sample, sequenced in a study of blood T cell repertoires in COVID-19. This table comes from immunoSEQ multiplex PCR, and its TCRdb copy is limited to in-frame clones, with some not included. The sample holds 9,500 to 15,000 clones, 71% seen once. Material for sequencing was peripheral blood. Source of these receptors: a man in his 60s with COVID-19, enrolled during active disease.

This rearrangement joins TRBV7-3 to TRBJ2-4; TRBD1 might be the D (6 bases). Germline-derived CDR1 and CDR2 are SGHTA and FQGTGA. The CDR3 sequence is 16 residues long. Between the trimmed V and J ends, which lost 0 bases and 0 bases, there was a span of 9 bases. The DNA of the CDR3 is TGTGCCAGCAGCTTAACGAGGGGGATAGCCAAAAACATTCAGTACTTC. It translates to CASSLTRGIAKNIQYF.

The chain employs TRBV7-9 and TRBJ2-7; 7 bases fit TRBD1. J gave up 2 bases and V 6 bases, and 13 bases lay outside the gene matches. The germline CDR1 and CDR2 sequences are SEHNR and FQNEAQ (reference sequence). The CDR3 runs to 16 residues. CDR3 region: CASSYPGTALTYEQYV. The CDR3, as DNA: TGTGCCAGCAGTTACCCCGGGACAGCGCTAACCTACGAGCAGTACGTC.

The chain is built from TRBV19 and TRBJ2-1; maybe TRBD1 (6 bases). CDR1 and CDR2 from the germline V gene are LNHDA and SQIVND (reference sequence). V lost 4 bases to trimming and J lost 8 bases, with 15 bases between them. The CDR3 loop spans 14 amino acids. The CDR3 sequence is CASSTRQVLYEQFF. As DNA, the CDR3 is TGTGCCAGTAGTACGAGACAGGTTCTATATGAGCAGTTCTTC. The variable domain in full, with the rest retrieved from reference TRBV19 and TRBJ2-1, is DGGITQSPKYLFRKEGQNVTLSCEQNLNHDAMYWYRQDPGQGLRLIYYSQIVNDFQKGDIAEGYSVSREKKESFPLTVTSAQKNPTAFYLCASSTRQVLYEQFFGPGTRLTVL.

The table lists this clone with a count of one. This chain links TRBV5-1 with TRBJ1-1; D is ambiguous. The CDR3 has 16 residues. From germline, CDR1 is SGHRS and CDR2 YFSETQ. Between the trimmed V and J ends, which lost 3 bases and 0 bases, there was a span of 15 bases. The CDR3 sequence: CASSSTGSHMNTEAFF. CDR3 nucleotides: TGCGCCAGCAGCTCGACCGGGAGCCACATGAACACTGAAGCTTTCTTT.

The chain has TRBV6-5 and TRBJ1-5, with 10 bases aligning to TRBD1. Losses at the gene ends were 6 bases for V and 8 bases for J; bases not matched to a gene: 7. The length of the CDR3 is 14 residues. CDR1 and CDR2 from the germline V gene are MNHEY and SVGAGI. The CDR3 region has the DNA TGTGCCAGCAGCCGACAGGGGGCGGAGGAGCCCCAGCATTTT. Translation gives CASSRQGAEEPQHF.

The chain is built from TRBV4-1 and TRBJ1-3; D is undetermined. The V gene's germline CDR1 is MGHRA and CDR2 YSYEKL. Between the trimmed V and J ends, which lost 2 bases and 4 bases, there was a span of 6 bases. This CDR3 region has 13 residues. Written as DNA, the CDR3 is TGCGCCAGCAGCCAAACAGCCGGAAACACCATATATTTT. Its translation: CASSQTAGNTIYF.

The CDR3 protein is CASSFASQGGYGYTF. The CDR3 DNA reads as TGTGCCAGCAGTTTTGCCTCACAGGGCGGCTATGGCTACACCTTC. The chain has TRBV28 and TRBJ1-2; TRBD1 is a possible D gene (6 bases). V gave up 3 bases and J gave up 4 bases, with 15 bases separating them. This CDR3 has 15 amino acids. Germline values: CDR1 MDHEN, CDR2 SYDVKM.

This chain connects TRBV11-2 to TRBJ2-2; 11 bases line up with TRBD2. The ends lost 4 bases at V and 0 bases at J; junction bases unmatched: 4. Per germline, CDR1 SGHAT and CDR2 FQNNGV. The CDR3 contains 17 residues. The CDR3 region has the DNA TGTGCCAGCAGCTCTGGTAGCGGGGGGGCGAACACCGGGGAGCTGTTTTTT. Translating gives CASSSGSGGANTGELFF.

This chain uses TRBV28 with TRBJ2-7; TRBD1 matches 9 bases. This CDR3 comprises 19 residues. With 2 bases clipped from V and 0 bases from J, the junction kept 14 bases outside the gene matches. The germline V gene encodes CDR1 MDHEN and CDR2 SYDVKM. The CDR3: CASSLNLGTGSPVSYEQYF. DNA for the CDR3: TGTGCCAGCAGTTTAAATCTTGGGACAGGGTCTCCTGTCTCCTACGAGCAGTACTTC.

The V gene is TRBV5-6, the J gene TRBJ1-4, with D uncertain. Germline lookup yields CDR1 SGHDT and CDR2 YYEEEE. The CDR3 is 13 residues long. With 4 bases removed from V and 8 bases from J, the gap between germline ends came to 12 bases. This chain's CDR3 is CASSLVQSEKLFF. CDR3 sequence (DNA): TGTGCCAGCAGCCTTGTGCAGTCAGAAAAACTGTTTTTT.

The chain combines TRBV11-2 with TRBJ2-7; 7 nucleotides agree with TRBD1. Losses at the gene ends were 4 bases for V and 4 bases for J; bases not matched to a gene: 13. The germline V gene encodes CDR1 SGHAT and CDR2 FQNNGV. The CDR3 has 16 amino acids. Written as DNA, the CDR3 is TGTGCCAGCAGCTCTTACCGAAGGGGGCGAAGGTACGAGCAGTACTTC. Protein sequence: CASSSYRRGRRYEQYF.

The rearrangement joins TRBV6-1 to TRBJ2-5, with TRBD2 matching 13 bases. Per germline, CDR1 MNHNS and CDR2 SASEGT. The CDR3 is 19 residues long. Trimming removed 4 bases from V and 1 base from J; junction bases left unmatched: 12. This CDR3 is CASSAGTSGILYFQETQYF. DNA of the CDR3: TGTGCCAGCAGTGCCGGGACTAGCGGGATCCTTTACTTCCAAGAGACCCAGTACTTC.

The gene calls are TRBV18 and TRBJ2-7; 9 bases align to TRBD1. V was clipped by 7 bases and J by 3 bases; unmatched bases: 7. There are 14 residues in the CDR3. Germline CDR1 KGHSH, CDR2 LQKENI. The CDR3 sequence is CASYSGTGNYEQYF. The CDR3 DNA follows: TGTGCCAGCTATTCCGGGACAGGGAACTACGAGCAGTACTTC.

The V gene is TRBV4-2, the J gene TRBJ1-2; D remains unclear. The CDR3 consists of 17 residues. From germline, CDR1 is LGHNA and CDR2 YNFKEQ. V gave up 4 bases and J gave up 2 bases, with 20 bases separating them. This CDR3 reads CASSPREGALANYGYTF. CDR3 DNA sequence: TGTGCCAGCAGCCCCCGGGAGGGAGCACTGGCAAACTATGGCTACACCTTC.

The chain carries TRBV2 and TRBJ1-5; D ambiguous. The germline CDR1 and CDR2 sequences are SNHLY and FYNNEI. This CDR3 has 16 amino acids. V shed 6 bases and J shed 6 bases, with 21 bases lying between them. CDR3 sequence reads: CASSPFSRGLGQPQHF. CDR3 in DNA: TGTGCCAGCAGCCCCTTCTCCCGGGGTTTGGGTCAGCCCCAGCATTTT.

The V call is TRBV30, the J call TRBJ2-3; TRBD1 agrees at 8 bases. This CDR3 comprises 14 residues. Trimming at V came to 2 bases and at J to 4 bases, leaving 5 bases not matched to a gene. Germline V gives CDR1 GTSNPN, CDR2 SVGIG (reference sequence). CDR3 sequence reads: CAWSFNRGSDTQYF. The CDR3 nucleotides are TGTGCCTGGAGTTTTAACAGGGGGTCAGATACGCAGTATTTT.

The chain is built from TRBV6-2 or TRBV6-3 and TRBJ1-4; TRBD1 aligns across 7 bases. Trimming took 7 bases from V and 8 from J; bases not matched to a gene: 10. In germline, CDR1 is MNHEY, CDR2 SVGEGT. This CDR3 contains 14 residues. CDR3 sequence: CASTPGGGAEKLFF. In DNA form, the CDR3 reads TGTGCCAGCACCCCAGGAGGGGGCGCGGAAAAACTGTTTTTT.

CDR3 in amino acids: CASSPPPGRLTYGYTF. The CDR3 bases are TGTGCCAGCTCACCACCGCCCGGGAGGCTCACCTATGGCTACACCTTC. This chain connects TRBV18 to TRBJ1-2, with D unclear. Trimming removed 0 bases from V and 4 bases from J, with 15 bases in between. CDR3 length: 16 residues. Germline V gives CDR1 KGHSH, CDR2 LQKENI.

The CDR3 spells CASSDHTGVDGYTF. As DNA, the CDR3 is TGTGCCAGCAGTGATCACACAGGGGTGGATGGCTACACCTTC. The V call is TRBV2, the J call TRBJ1-2; 7 bases line up with TRBD1. The V gene's germline CDR1 is SNHLY and CDR2 FYNNEI. CDR3 length: 14 amino acids. After removal of 3 bases from V and 6 bases from J, the junction contained 7 bases not matched to a gene.

CDR3 in DNA: TGTGCCAGCAGCCAACTAGTGACAGGTTCCGAAGCTTTCTTT. This gives the protein CASSQLVTGSEAFF. The J gene is TRBJ1-1, the V gene TRBV14; possibly TRBD1 for D (6 bases). The germline gives CDR1 SGHDN, CDR2 FVKESK. The CDR3 sequence is 14 residues long. V was trimmed by 2 bases and J by 8 bases, leaving 15 bases between them.

V gene TRBV19 combines with J gene TRBJ1-2; D is ambiguous. The germline V and J ends were trimmed by 1 base and 3 bases, with 15 bases remaining between them. From germline, CDR1 is LNHDA and CDR2 SQIVND (reference sequence). The length of the CDR3 is 16 residues. DNA of the CDR3: TGTGCCAGTAGTATAGGTTTCGGAGGGCGCCACTATGGCTACACCTTC. This gives the protein CASSIGFGGRHYGYTF.

This chain joins TRBV12-3 or TRBV12-4 and TRBJ1-5; the D gene is possibly TRBD1 (5 bases). V was shortened by 2 bases and J by 16 bases, with 18 bases between the two germline ends. The CDR3 runs 13 residues. For the CDR3, the DNA is TGTGCCAGCAGTTTAATTCTCAGGAGGGACTTACATTTT. It is translated as CASSLILRRDLHF.

The rearrangement links TRBV28 to TRBJ2-1; 12 nucleotides match TRBD2. The germline V gene has CDR1 MDHEN and CDR2 SYDVKM. The CDR3 runs to 16 residues. Germline trimming cut 4 bases from V and 2 bases from J; bases unmatched to any gene: 3. The CDR3, as DNA: TGTGCCAGCAGTTACCTAGCGGGGGGGCCCTACAATGAGCAGTTCTTC. Translated: CASSYLAGGPYNEQFF.

The chain has TRBV27 and TRBJ2-7; D might be TRBD2 (6 bases). The CDR3 extends over 17 amino acids. The V gene's germline CDR1 is MNHEY and CDR2 SMNVEV (reference sequence). The germline V and J ends were trimmed by 2 bases and 4 bases, with 21 bases remaining between them. CDR3: CASSLGPLGGYRYEQYV. The CDR3 nucleotides read TGTGCCAGCAGTTTAGGCCCCCTGGGGGGATATCGTTACGAGCAGTACGTC.

This clone was observed a few times. This rearrangement joins TRBV5-4 to TRBJ2-2; no clear D gene. The CDR3 consists of 14 residues. Germline V CDR1 and CDR2: SGHNT, YYREEE (reference sequence). V lost 1 base, J lost 2 bases, and 6 bases lay in between. CDR3 DNA: TGTGCCAGCAGCTTGTCCCCAAACACCGGGGAGCTGTTTTTT. This gives the protein CASSLSPNTGELFF. The full variable domain, its missing parts supplied by reference TRBV5-4 and TRBJ2-2, is ETGVTQSPTHLIKTRGQQVTLRCSSQSGHNTVSWYQQALGQGPQFIFQYYREEENGRGNFPPRFSGLQFPNYSSELNVNALELDDSALYLCASSLSPNTGELFFGEGSRLTVL.

The chain employs TRBV11-2 and TRBJ2-1; unclear D gene. CDR1 and CDR2 from the germline V gene are SGHAT and FQNNGV. Trimming took 1 base from V and 9 from J, leaving 16 bases between them. This CDR3 region has 15 residues. CDR3 residues: CASSLGSAPWSEQFF. For the CDR3, the DNA is TGTGCCAGCAGCTTAGGGTCTGCGCCTTGGAGTGAGCAGTTCTTC. The complete variable domain, with remaining parts taken from reference TRBV11-2 and TRBJ2-1, reads EAGVAQSPRYKIIEKRQSVAFWCNPISGHATLYWYQQILGQGPKLLIQFQNNGVVDDSQLPKDRFSAERLKGVDSTLKIQPAKLEDSAVYLCASSLGSAPWSEQFFGPGTRLTVL.

The chain couples TRBV5-1 to TRBJ2-5; TRBD2 aligns across 7 bases. V lost 4 bases, J lost 7 bases, and 13 bases stayed unmatched. The CDR3 covers 15 residues. Germline lookup yields CDR1 SGHRS and CDR2 YFSETQ. The DNA of the CDR3 is TGCGCCAGCAGCACCGTTCAAGGGAGGGAGGGGACCCAGTACTTC. It yields the protein CASSTVQGREGTQYF.

The sample holds one count of this clone. The rearrangement joins TRBV6-5 to TRBJ1-2; 7 bases line up with TRBD1. CDR1 MNHEY and CDR2 SVGAGI come from the germline V gene. This CDR3 contains 13 residues. After removal of 10 bases from V and 4 bases from J, the junction contained 9 bases not matched to a gene. CDR3 sequence: CAIRDSRIYGYTF. In DNA form, the CDR3 reads TGTGCCATCCGGGACAGCCGAATCTATGGCTACACCTTC.

The CDR3 protein is CASSWGDRAAHGYTF. DNA of the CDR3: TGTGCCAGCAGTTGGGGGGACAGGGCGGCCCATGGCTACACCTTC. The V and J genes are TRBV28 and TRBJ1-2, with 9 bases identical to TRBD1. The CDR3 length is 15 residues. CDR1 and CDR2 (germline): MDHEN, SYDVKM. Germline trimming cut 4 bases from V and 6 bases from J; bases unmatched to any gene: 9.

This clone showed up just a few times. The CDR3 DNA follows: TGTGCCAGTAGTAACCAAATCCGGTCCGGGGTAGGGAATGGCTACACCTTC. Protein sequence: CASSNQIRSGVGNGYTF. V and J are TRBV19 and TRBJ1-2, with unresolved D. CDR1 and CDR2 from the germline V gene are LNHDA and SQIVND (reference sequence). This CDR3 has 17 residues. Trimming removed 4 bases at V and 6 bases at J, with 24 bases between.

The rearrangement links TRBV5-5 to TRBJ2-7, with a tentative D call TRBD2 (5 bases). Per the germline V gene, CDR1 is SGHKS and CDR2 is YYEKEE (reference sequence). The CDR3 loop spans 15 amino acids. The V end lost 0 bases, the J end lost 0 bases, and 10 bases lay between the germline ends. The CDR3 DNA reads as TGTGCCAGCAGCTTGGTGGGAGTCCCCTCCTACGAGCAGTACTTC. Translating gives CASSLVGVPSYEQYF.